These 23 T cell receptor beta chains share one sample of origin, sequenced in a study of cytomegalovirus exposure and HLA in healthy donors. 13 Jbeta primers and 60 Vbeta primers were used for the PCR. Produced via immunoSEQ multiplex PCR; TCRdb's table is partial and in-frame only. The sample records over 65,000 clones, around 82% being singletons. Sample: PBMCs. Source of these receptors: a man aged 50 to 60 in good health and CMV-seronegative.

CDR3 residues: CASILMPGDTTEAFF. CDR3 sequence (DNA): TGTGCCAGCATCCTGATGCCCGGAGATACCACTGAAGCTTTCTTT. The V and J genes are TRBV6-1 and TRBJ1-1; no reliable D call. The germline gives CDR1 MNHNS, CDR2 SASEGT. The V end was cut by 7 bases, the J end by 4 bases, with 19 bases between. The CDR3 covers 15 residues.

The rearrangement joins TRBV7-9 to TRBJ2-2; TRBD1 aligns across 7 bases. The germline V gene encodes CDR1 SEHNR and CDR2 FQNEAQ (reference sequence). The V and J ends lost 8 bases and 3 bases, in that order; junction bases with no gene match: 6. There are 14 residues in the CDR3. DNA of the CDR3: TGTGCCAGCCTGACAGGGACGGACACCGGGGAGCTGTTTTTT. This gives the protein CASLTGTDTGELFF.

This rearrangement joins TRBV12-2 to TRBJ2-7; the table's D gene call, TRBD1, was not cross checked with the DNA. TRBV12-2 is recorded as a pseudogene. The CDR3 sequence is 22 residues long. DNA for the CDR3: TGTGCAAGTCGCTTCCCCCCGGGACAAGACCCCATCGCCGAAAGACCGGATTACGAGCAGTACTTC. This gives the protein CASRFPPGQDPIAERPDYEQYF.

This clone has a handful of counts. The chain couples TRBV6-5 to TRBJ1-2, with 10 bases matching TRBD1. With V trimmed by 4 bases and J by 7 bases, 9 bases remained unmatched. Germline assignment: CDR1 MNHEY and CDR2 SVGAGI. The CDR3 runs 15 residues. As DNA, the CDR3 is TGTGCCAGCAGTTCCCTAGACAGGGGGCGCCGTGGCTACACCTTC. Amino acids: CASSSLDRGRRGYTF.

The rearrangement links TRBV7-9 to TRBJ2-3; possible D gene TRBD2, 6 bases. Germline V gene lookup returns CDR1 SEHNR and CDR2 FQNEAQ (reference sequence). With 2 bases removed from V and 0 bases from J, the gap between germline ends came to 18 bases. The CDR3 spans 18 residues. CDR3 protein: CASSLPSLRGYSTDTQYF. For the CDR3, the DNA is TGTGCCAGCAGCTTACCCTCTTTACGGGGGTATAGCACAGATACGCAGTATTTT.

The chain carries TRBV5-1 and TRBJ1-2; 9 bases map to TRBD1. The germline V gene has CDR1 SGHRS and CDR2 YFSETQ. V lost 10 bases to trimming and J lost 8 bases; unmatched junction nucleotides: 12. The CDR3 contains 13 residues. CDR3 residues: CASGTGRGNGYTF. The CDR3 DNA sequence: TGCGCCTCGGGGACAGGGCGGGGGAACGGCTACACCTTC.

The chain employs TRBV11-2 and TRBJ1-2; D is undetermined. The CDR3 has 14 residues. The germline CDR1 and CDR2 sequences are SGHAT and FQNNGV. The V end lost 1 base, the J end lost 2 bases, and 8 bases lay between the germline ends. The CDR3 bases are TGTGCCAGCAGCTTAGGCGGCAGCAACTATGGCTACACCTTC. Translated: CASSLGGSNYGYTF.

With respect to this clone: The sample contains more than one DNA sequence encoding this CDR3. The rearrangement links TRBV4-1 to TRBJ2-2, with D possibly TRBD2 on 5 matching bases. V was shortened by 2 bases and J by 1 base, with 11 bases between the two germline ends. Germline CDR1 is MGHRA and CDR2 is YSYEKL. This CDR3 spans 16 amino acids. The CDR3 protein is CASSQSRRGNTGELFF. The CDR3 DNA follows: TGCGCCAGCAGCCAATCCCGACGGGGGAACACCGGGGAGCTGTTTTTT.

The chain recombines TRBV11-2 with TRBJ2-1; D perhaps matches TRBD1 (6 bases). The germline gives CDR1 SGHAT, CDR2 FQNNGV. V was shortened by 2 bases and J by 5 bases, with 13 bases between the two germline ends. The length of the CDR3 is 15 residues. In DNA form, the CDR3 reads TGTGCCAGCAGCTTAACCCCCGGGGACAACAATGAGCAGTTCTTC. Protein sequence: CASSLTPGDNNEQFF.

The rearrangement uses TRBV2 and TRBJ2-3; tentative D call: TRBD2 (6 bases). Trimming removed 1 base from V and 7 bases from J, with 15 bases in between. Germline V lookup: CDR1 SNHLY, CDR2 FYNNEI. This CDR3 comprises 15 residues. The CDR3: CASSEEAGTFNTQYF. As DNA, the CDR3 is TGTGCCAGCAGTGAAGAGGCGGGAACTTTCAATACGCAGTATTTT.

This clone was detected only once. DNA of the CDR3: TGCGCCAGCAGCTTTATGGACAGTAAGAATGGCTACACCTTC. Encoded protein: CASSFMDSKNGYTF. The chain is built from TRBV5-1 and TRBJ1-2, with D possibly TRBD1 on 6 matching bases. The CDR3 covers 14 residues. The ends were cut back, 2 bases at V and 6 bases at J, with 14 bases in the middle. CDR1 and CDR2 (germline): SGHRS, YFSETQ.

CDR3 nucleotide sequence: TGTGCCAGCAGCTCCATCGAGGGGGCAAGTACATATAATTCACCCCTCCACTTT. Its translation: CASSSIEGASTYNSPLHF. V usage is TRBV13 and J usage is TRBJ1-6; TRBD1 matches 7 bases. CDR1 PRHDT and CDR2 FYEKMQ come from the germline V gene (reference sequence). With V trimmed by 4 bases and J by 4 bases, 13 bases remained unmatched. The CDR3 spans 18 residues.

This clone showed up just a few times. The chain employs TRBV7-2 and TRBJ2-3, with a tentative D call TRBD2 (6 bases). The CDR3 totals 15 residues. The germline V and J ends were trimmed by 3 bases and 5 bases, with 15 bases remaining between them. Germline CDR1 and CDR2: SGHTA and FQGNSA. This chain's CDR3 is CASSFRRGDKDTQYF. CDR3 coding DNA: TGTGCCAGCAGCTTTAGGCGGGGTGATAAAGATACGCAGTATTTT. The entire variable domain, with the rest obtained from reference TRBV7-2 and TRBJ2-3, is as follows: GAGVSQSPSNKVTEKGKDVELRCDPISGHTALYWYRQSLGQGLEFLIYFQGNSAPDKSGLPSDRFSAERTGGSVSTLTIQRTQQEDSAVYLCASSFRRGDKDTQYFGPGTRLTVL.

This clone appeared a few times. The rearrangement uses TRBV6-1 and TRBJ1-1, with D tentatively TRBD1 (6 bases). The CDR3 has 17 amino acids. Trimming took 2 bases from V and 2 from J, leaving 18 bases between them. In germline, CDR1 is MNHNS, CDR2 SASEGT. In DNA form, the CDR3 reads TGTGCCAGCAGTGAATTCGAAGGTGCAGGGGCAAACACTGAAGCTTTCTTT. Protein sequence: CASSEFEGAGANTEAFF.

This clone was counted between two and nine times. This chain uses TRBV4-1 with TRBJ1-4; 9 nucleotides line up with TRBD1. The germline CDR1 and CDR2 sequences are MGHRA and YSYEKL. V shed 4 bases, J shed 6 bases, and the junction held 6 bases outside the gene matches. This CDR3 has 15 residues. This CDR3 is CASSRRQGGDEKLFF. CDR3 nucleotides: TGCGCCAGCAGCCGCAGACAGGGGGGAGATGAAAAACTGTTTTTT.

The V and J genes are TRBV27 and TRBJ2-2; 8 bases align to TRBD1. CDR1 is MNHEY, CDR2 SMNVEV, per germline (reference sequence). The ends lost 5 bases at V and 4 bases at J; junction bases unmatched: 6. The CDR3 has 15 residues. The CDR3, as DNA: TGTGCCAGCAGTCCAAGACAGGGGTCCACCGGGGAGCTGTTTTTT. Protein product: CASSPRQGSTGELFF.

The CDR3 sequence is CASSSGSGGTEAFF. CDR3 nucleotides: TGTGCCAGCAGTTCGGGGTCCGGAGGCACTGAAGCTTTCTTT. This chain joins TRBV28 and TRBJ1-1, with D unclear. V was shortened by 4 bases and J by 4 bases, with 13 bases between the two germline ends. CDR3 length: 14 residues. Per germline, CDR1 MDHEN and CDR2 SYDVKM.

This clone is a singleton in its sample. The chain joins TRBV7-2 to TRBJ2-7; D unclear. Germline V lookup: CDR1 SGHTA, CDR2 FQGNSA. The V and J ends lost 0 bases and 4 bases respectively, with 13 bases between them. This CDR3 region has 15 residues. CDR3 sequence (DNA): TGTGCCAGCAGCTTAGCCCCAATGGCGGAGTACGAGCAGTACTTC. Encoded protein: CASSLAPMAEYEQYF.

The gene calls are TRBV5-1 and TRBJ1-1, with 9 nucleotides matching TRBD1. The ends lost 3 bases at V and 1 base at J; junction bases unmatched: 1. The CDR3 contains 14 residues. Germline-derived CDR1 and CDR2 are SGHRS and YFSETQ. The CDR3 sequence: CASSSGQGNTEAFF. CDR3 in DNA: TGCGCCAGCAGCTCGGGACAGGGGAACACTGAAGCTTTCTTT.

The chain links TRBV9 to TRBJ2-1; TRBD1 agrees at 10 bases. This CDR3 contains 17 residues. Losses at the gene ends were 0 bases for V and 1 base for J; bases not matched to a gene: 4. The germline CDR1 and CDR2 sequences are SGDLS and YYNGEE. CDR3 nucleotides: TGTGCCAGCAGCGTAGGACTGGGACAGGGGTCCTACAATGAGCAGTTCTTC. This gives the protein CASSVGLGQGSYNEQFF.

The chain carries TRBV14 and TRBJ2-4; TRBD2 matches at 10 bases. The J segment lost 16 bases and the V segment lost 2 bases, leaving 14 bases of the junction unmatched. Germline V lookup: CDR1 SGHDN, CDR2 FVKESK. The CDR3 loop spans 15 amino acids. The CDR3: CASSQTAGKLAGLYF. CDR3 DNA: TGTGCCAGCAGCCAAACCGCGGGTAAACTAGCGGGGCTCTACTTC.

Only a few counts were recorded for this clone. The chain couples TRBV12-5 to TRBJ2-2; 10 positions agree with TRBD2. J gave up 5 bases and V 3 bases, and 9 bases lay outside the gene matches. Germline V gives CDR1 LGHNT, CDR2 FRNRAP. This CDR3 has 17 amino acids. The CDR3: CASGFETSGAGTGELFF. The CDR3 DNA sequence: TGTGCTAGTGGTTTCGAAACTAGCGGGGCGGGTACCGGGGAGCTGTTTTTT.

The V gene is TRBV7-6, the J gene TRBJ2-7; weak D call: TRBD1 (5 bases). In germline, CDR1 is SGHVS, CDR2 FNYEAQ. The CDR3 has 13 amino acids. The V and J ends lost 5 bases and 6 bases respectively, with 14 bases between them. CDR3 amino acids: CASSPGASAEQYF. CDR3 nucleotides: TGTGCCAGCAGCCCTGGGGCCTCAGCCGAGCAGTACTTC.